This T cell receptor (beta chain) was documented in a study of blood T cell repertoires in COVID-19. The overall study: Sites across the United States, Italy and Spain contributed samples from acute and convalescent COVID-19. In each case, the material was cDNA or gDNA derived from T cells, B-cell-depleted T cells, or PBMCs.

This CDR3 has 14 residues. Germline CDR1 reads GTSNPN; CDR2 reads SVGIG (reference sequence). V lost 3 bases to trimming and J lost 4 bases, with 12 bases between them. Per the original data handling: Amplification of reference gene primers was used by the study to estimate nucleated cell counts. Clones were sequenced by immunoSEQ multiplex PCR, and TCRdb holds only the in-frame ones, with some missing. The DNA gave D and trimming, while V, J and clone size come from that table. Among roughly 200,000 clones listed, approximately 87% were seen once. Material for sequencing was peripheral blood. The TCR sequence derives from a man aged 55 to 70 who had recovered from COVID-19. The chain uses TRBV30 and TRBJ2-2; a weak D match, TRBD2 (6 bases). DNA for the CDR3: TGTGCCTGGAGCTCGGGACTTTTCACCGGGGAGCTGTTTTTT. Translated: CAWSSGLFTGELFF.